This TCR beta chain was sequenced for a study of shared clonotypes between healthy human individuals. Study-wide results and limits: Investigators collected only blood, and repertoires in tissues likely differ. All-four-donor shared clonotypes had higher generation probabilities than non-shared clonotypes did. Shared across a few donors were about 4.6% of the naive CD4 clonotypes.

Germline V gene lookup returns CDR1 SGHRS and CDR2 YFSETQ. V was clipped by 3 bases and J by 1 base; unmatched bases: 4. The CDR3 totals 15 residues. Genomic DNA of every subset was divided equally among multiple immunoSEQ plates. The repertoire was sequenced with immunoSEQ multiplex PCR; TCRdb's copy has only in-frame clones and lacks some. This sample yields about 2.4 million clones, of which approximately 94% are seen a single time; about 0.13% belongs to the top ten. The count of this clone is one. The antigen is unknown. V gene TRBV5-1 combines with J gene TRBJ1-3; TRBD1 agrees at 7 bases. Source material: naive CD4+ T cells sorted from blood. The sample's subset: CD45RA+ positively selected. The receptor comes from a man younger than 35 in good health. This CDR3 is CASSYTGVSGNTIYF. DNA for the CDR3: TGCGCCAGCAGCTATACAGGGGTATCTGGAAACACCATATATTTT.